This T cell receptor beta chain was captured by sequencing in a study of CD8 T cells in Susac syndrome. The multiple sclerosis controls, all treatment-naive patients, had relapsing-remitting disease that was stable or active. Both CD4+ and CD8+ T cells were negatively isolated, and TEMRA cells underwent FACS enrichment. The CDR3 is 18 amino acids. Trimming shortened V by 1 base and J by 0 bases, and 17 bases separated the two germline ends. The germline V gene encodes CDR1 SGHVS and CDR2 FQNEAQ. Random hexamers were used to reverse transcribe an amount of roughly 0.45 to 1 ug RNA. Using its own MiXCR run on the immunoSEQ multiplex PCR reads, TCRdb lists one record per CDR3 protein. Of 350,000 to 550,000 distinct CDR3 sequences in the sample, about 85% are singletons; the top ten hold under 0.15%.

The sequence came from a human donor with multiple sclerosis. The sequenced sample consisted of CD8+ T cells from PBMCs. V and J are TRBV7-8 and TRBJ2-3, with D perhaps being TRBD1 or TRBD2 (6 bases each). This chain's CDR3 is CASSLEGGPQDSTDTQYF. CDR3 in DNA: TGTGCCAGCAGCTTAGAGGGGGGACCCCAAGATAGCACAGATACGCAGTATTTT.